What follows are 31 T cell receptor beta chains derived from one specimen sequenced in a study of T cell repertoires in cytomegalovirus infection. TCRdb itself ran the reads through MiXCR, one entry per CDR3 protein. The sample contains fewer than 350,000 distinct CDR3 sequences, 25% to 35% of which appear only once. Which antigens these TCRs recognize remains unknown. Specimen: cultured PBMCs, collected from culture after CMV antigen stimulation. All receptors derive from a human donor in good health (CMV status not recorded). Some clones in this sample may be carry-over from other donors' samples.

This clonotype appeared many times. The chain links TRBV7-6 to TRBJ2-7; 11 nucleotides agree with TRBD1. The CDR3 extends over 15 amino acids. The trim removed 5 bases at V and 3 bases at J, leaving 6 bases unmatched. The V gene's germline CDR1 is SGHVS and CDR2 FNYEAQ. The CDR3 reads CASSPRTGGFYEQYF. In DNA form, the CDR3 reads TGTGCCAGCAGCCCACGGACAGGGGGCTTCTACGAGCAGTACTTC.

In DNA form, the CDR3 reads TGTGCCAGCAGTTCCCGCGGACTAGCGGTCTCCTACGAGCAGTACTTC. It yields the protein CASSSRGLAVSYEQYF. V and J are TRBV6-2 or TRBV6-3 and TRBJ2-7; 10 bases align to TRBD2. The length of the CDR3 is 16 residues. Germline CDR1 reads MNHEY; CDR2 reads SVGEGT. V lost 4 bases and J lost 0; bases outside the gene matches: 6.

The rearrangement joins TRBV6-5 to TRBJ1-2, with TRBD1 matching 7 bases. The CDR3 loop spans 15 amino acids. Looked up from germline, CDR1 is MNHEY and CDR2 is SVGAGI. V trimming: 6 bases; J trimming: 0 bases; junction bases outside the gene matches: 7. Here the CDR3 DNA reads TGTGCCAGCAGGACCCGGGACAGAGCTAACTATGGCTACACCTTC. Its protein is CASRTRDRANYGYTF.

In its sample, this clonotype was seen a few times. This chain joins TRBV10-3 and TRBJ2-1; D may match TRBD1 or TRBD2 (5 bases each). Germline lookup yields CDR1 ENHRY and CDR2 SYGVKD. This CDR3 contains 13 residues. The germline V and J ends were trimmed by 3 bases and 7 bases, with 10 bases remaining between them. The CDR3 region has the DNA TGTGCCATCAGTGACCCGAGGGGTAATGAGCAGTTCTTC. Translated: CAISDPRGNEQFF.

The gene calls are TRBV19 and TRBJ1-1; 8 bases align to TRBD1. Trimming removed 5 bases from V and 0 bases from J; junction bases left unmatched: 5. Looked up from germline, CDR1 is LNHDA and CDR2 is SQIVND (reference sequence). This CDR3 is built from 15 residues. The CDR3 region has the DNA TGTGCCAGTAGTCTCAGGGGGCCCCTGAACACTGAAGCTTTCTTT. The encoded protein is CASSLRGPLNTEAFF.

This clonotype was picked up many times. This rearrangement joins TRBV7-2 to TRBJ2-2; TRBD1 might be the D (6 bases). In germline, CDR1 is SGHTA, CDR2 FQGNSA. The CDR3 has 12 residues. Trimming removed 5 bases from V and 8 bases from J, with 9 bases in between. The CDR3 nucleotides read TGTGCCAGCAGCACAGGGTTTGGGGAGCTGTTTTTT. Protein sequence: CASSTGFGELFF. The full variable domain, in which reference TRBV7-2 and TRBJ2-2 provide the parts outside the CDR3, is GAGVSQSPSNKVTEKGKDVELRCDPISGHTALYWYRQSLGQGLEFLIYFQGNSAPDKSGLPSDRFSAERTGGSVSTLTIQRTQQEDSAVYLCASSTGFGELFFGEGSRLTVL.

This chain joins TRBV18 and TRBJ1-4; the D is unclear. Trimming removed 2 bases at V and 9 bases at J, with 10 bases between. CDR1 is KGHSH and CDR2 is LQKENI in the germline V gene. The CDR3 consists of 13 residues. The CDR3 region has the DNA TGTGCCAGCTCACCAAGCCAGTCCCAAAAACTGTTTTTT. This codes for CASSPSQSQKLFF.

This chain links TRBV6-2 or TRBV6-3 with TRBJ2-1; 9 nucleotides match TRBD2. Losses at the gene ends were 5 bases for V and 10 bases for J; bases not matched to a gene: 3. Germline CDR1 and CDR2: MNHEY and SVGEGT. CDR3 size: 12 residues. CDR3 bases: TGTGCCAGCAGTCGAAGCGGGAGGGAGCAGTTCTTC. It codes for CASSRSGREQFF.

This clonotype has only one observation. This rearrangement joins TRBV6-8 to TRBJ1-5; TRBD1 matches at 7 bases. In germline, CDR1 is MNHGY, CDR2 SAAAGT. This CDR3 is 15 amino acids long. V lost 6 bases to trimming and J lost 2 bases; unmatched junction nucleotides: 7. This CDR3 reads CASRGQTDRNQPQHF. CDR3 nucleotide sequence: TGTGCCAGCAGGGGACAGACTGATCGCAATCAGCCCCAGCATTTT.

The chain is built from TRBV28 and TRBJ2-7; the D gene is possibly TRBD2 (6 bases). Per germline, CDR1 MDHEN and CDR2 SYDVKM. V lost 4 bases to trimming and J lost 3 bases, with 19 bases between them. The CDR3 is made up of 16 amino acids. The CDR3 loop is CASSSALTGVGYEQYF. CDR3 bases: TGTGCCAGCAGTTCCGCCCTGACGGGGGTTGGCTACGAGCAGTACTTC.

The CDR3 nucleotides read TGTGCCAGCAGTCCTATAGCGGGGGGGGGATACGAGCAGTACTTC. Its protein is CASSPIAGGGYEQYF. The genes are TRBV27 and TRBJ2-7, with 11 bases lining up with TRBD2. After removal of 5 bases from V and 4 bases from J, the junction contained 7 bases not matched to a gene. Germline CDR1 reads MNHEY; CDR2 reads SMNVEV (reference sequence). The CDR3 covers 15 residues.

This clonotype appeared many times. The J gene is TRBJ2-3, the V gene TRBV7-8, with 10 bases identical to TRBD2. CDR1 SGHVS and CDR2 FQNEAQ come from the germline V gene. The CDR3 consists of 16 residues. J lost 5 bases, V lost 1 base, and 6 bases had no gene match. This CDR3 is CASSLEKLAGVDTQYF. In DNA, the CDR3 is TGTGCCAGCAGCTTAGAAAAGCTAGCGGGAGTAGATACGCAGTATTTT.

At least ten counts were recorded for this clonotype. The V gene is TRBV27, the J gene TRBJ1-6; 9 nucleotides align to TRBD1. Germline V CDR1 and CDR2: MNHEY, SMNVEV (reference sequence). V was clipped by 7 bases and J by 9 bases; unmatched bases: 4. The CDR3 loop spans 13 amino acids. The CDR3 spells CASTDRGGSPLHF. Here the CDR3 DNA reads TGTGCCAGCACCGACAGGGGGGGTTCACCCCTCCACTTT.

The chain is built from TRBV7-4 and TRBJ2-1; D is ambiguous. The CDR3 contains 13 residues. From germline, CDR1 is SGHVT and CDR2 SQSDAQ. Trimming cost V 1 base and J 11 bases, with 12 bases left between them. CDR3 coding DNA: TGTGCCAGCAGCTTAGATTCGGCAGAGCAGCAGTTCTTC. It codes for CASSLDSAEQQFF.

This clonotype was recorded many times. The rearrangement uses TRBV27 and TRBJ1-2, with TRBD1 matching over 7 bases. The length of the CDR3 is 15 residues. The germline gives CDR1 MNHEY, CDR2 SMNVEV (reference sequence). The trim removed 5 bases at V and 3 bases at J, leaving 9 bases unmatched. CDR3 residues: CASSNDREGYYGYTF. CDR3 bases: TGTGCCAGCAGTAACGACAGGGAGGGGTACTATGGCTACACCTTC.

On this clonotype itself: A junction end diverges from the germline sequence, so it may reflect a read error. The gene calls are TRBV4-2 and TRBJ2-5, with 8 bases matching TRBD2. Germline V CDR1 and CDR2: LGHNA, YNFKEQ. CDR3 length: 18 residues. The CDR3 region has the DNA TGTGCCAGCAGCCAAGATCCCCCCGGGACTAGGAAGGAAGAGAACCAGTACTTC. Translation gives CASSQDPPGTRKEENQYF.

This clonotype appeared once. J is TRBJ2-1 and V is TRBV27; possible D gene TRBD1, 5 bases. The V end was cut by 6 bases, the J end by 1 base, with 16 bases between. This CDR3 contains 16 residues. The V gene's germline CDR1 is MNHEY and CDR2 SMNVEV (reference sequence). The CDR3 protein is CASSHPPGRSYNEQFF. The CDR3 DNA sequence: TGTGCCAGCAGCCACCCCCCAGGGCGATCCTACAATGAGCAGTTCTTC.

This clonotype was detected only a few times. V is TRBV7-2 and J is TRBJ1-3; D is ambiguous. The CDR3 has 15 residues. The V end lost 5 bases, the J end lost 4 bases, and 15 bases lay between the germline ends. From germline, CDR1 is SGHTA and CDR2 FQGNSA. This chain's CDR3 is CASSTGPPSGNTIYF. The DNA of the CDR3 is TGTGCCAGCAGCACCGGGCCCCCCTCCGGAAACACCATATATTTT.

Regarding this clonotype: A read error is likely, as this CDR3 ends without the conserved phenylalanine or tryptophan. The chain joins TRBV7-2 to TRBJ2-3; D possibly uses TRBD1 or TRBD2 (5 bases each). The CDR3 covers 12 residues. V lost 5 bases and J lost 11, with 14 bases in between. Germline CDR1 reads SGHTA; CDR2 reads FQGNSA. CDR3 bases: TGTGCCAGCAGCCGGGACCAGCTAGGGCAGTATTTA. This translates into CASSRDQLGQYL.

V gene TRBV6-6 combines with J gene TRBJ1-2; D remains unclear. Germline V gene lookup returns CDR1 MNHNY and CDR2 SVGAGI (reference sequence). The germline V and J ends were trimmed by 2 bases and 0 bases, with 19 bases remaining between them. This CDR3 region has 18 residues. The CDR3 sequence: CASSYGRAGPLANYGYTF. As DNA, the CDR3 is TGTGCCAGCAGTTACGGCCGTGCTGGGCCATTAGCTAACTATGGCTACACCTTC.

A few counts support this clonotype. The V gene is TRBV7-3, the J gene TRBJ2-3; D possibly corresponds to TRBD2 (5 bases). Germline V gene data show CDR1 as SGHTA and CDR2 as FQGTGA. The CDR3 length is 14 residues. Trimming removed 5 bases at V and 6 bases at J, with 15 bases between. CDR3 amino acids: CASSIPGITDTQYF. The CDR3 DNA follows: TGTGCCAGCAGCATTCCCGGGATAACGGATACGCAGTATTTT.

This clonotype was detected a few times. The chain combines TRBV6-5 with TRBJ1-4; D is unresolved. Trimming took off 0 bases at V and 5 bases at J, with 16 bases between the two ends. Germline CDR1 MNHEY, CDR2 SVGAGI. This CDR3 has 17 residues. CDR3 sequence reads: CASSYSSGEALNEKLFF. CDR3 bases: TGTGCCAGCAGTTACTCCAGCGGGGAGGCCCTAAATGAAAAACTGTTTTTT.

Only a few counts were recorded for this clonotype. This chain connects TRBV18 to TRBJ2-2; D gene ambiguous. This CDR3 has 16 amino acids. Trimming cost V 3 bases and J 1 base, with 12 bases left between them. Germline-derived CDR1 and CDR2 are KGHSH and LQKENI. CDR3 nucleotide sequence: TGTGCCAGCTCACCGGTCGGTAGCAGGAACACCGGGGAGCTGTTTTTT. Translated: CASSPVGSRNTGELFF.

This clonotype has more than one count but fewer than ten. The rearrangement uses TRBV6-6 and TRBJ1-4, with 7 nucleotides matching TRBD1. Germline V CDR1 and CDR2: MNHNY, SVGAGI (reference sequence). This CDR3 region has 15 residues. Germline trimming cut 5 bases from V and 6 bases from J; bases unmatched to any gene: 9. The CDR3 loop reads CASSPLTGTDEKLFF. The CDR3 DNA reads TGTGCCAGCAGTCCACTGACAGGGACAGATGAAAAACTGTTTTTT.

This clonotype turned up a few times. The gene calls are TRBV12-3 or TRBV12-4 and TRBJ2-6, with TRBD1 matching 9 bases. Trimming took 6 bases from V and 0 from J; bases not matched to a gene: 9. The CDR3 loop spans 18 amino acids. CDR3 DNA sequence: TGTGCCAGCAGCCGGGACAGGGAAATAATCTCTGGGGCCAACGTCCTGACTTTC. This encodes CASSRDREIISGANVLTF.

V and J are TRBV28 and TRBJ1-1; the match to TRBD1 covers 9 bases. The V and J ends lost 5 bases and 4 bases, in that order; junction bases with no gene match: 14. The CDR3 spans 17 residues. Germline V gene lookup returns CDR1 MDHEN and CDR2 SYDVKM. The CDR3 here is CASSPLFGGQGRTEAFF. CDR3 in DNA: TGTGCCAGCAGTCCGTTATTTGGGGGACAGGGACGCACTGAAGCTTTCTTT.

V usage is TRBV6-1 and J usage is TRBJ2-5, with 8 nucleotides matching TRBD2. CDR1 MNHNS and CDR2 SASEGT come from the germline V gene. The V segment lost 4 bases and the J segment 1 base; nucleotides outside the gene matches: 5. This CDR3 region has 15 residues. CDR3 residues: CASSVELAVQETQYF. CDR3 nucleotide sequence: TGTGCCAGCAGTGTCGAACTAGCGGTCCAAGAGACCCAGTACTTC.

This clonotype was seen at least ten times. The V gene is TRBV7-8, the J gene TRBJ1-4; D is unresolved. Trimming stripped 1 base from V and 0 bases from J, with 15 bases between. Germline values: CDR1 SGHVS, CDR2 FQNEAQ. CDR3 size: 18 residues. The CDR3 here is CASSLGYRRIATNEKLFF. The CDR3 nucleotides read TGTGCCAGCAGCTTAGGGTATCGGCGGATTGCAACTAATGAAAAACTGTTTTTT.

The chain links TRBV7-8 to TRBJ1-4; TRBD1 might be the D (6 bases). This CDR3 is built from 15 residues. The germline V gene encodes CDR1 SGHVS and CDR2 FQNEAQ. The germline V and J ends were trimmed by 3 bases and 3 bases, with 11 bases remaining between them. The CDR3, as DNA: TGTGCCAGCAGCTTTTCCACAGGGCCTAATGAAAAACTGTTTTTT. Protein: CASSFSTGPNEKLFF.

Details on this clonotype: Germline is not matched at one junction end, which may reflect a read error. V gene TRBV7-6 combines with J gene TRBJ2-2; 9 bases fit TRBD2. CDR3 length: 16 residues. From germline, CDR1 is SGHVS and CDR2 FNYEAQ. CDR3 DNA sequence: TGCGCCAGCAGTCCCCGACTAGCGGCGAACACCGGGGAGCTGTTTTTT. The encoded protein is CASSPRLAANTGELFF.

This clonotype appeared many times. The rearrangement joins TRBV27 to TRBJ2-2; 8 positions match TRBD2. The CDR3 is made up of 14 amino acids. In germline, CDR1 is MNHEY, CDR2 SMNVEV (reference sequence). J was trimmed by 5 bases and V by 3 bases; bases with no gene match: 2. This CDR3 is CASSFTSGTGELFF. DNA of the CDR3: TGTGCCAGCAGTTTCACTAGCGGAACCGGGGAGCTGTTTTTT.